This record covers a single TCR beta chain. These data originate in a study of shared T cell receptors in the human thymus. The germline V and J ends were trimmed by 4 bases and 0 bases, with 6 bases remaining between them. From germline, CDR1 is SQVTM and CDR2 ANQGSEA. The CDR3 is made up of 13 amino acids. Data came from immunoSEQ multiplex PCR; TCRdb stores just in-frame clones and leaves some out. The sample consists of 500,000 to 850,000 clones, about 89% of them appearing once. The sample was also linked to a second study, of human thymus T cells. That study adds: Within thymic and blood repertoires, V and J gene usage appeared to be biased.

The chain links TRBV29-1 to TRBJ1-4, with unresolved D. This receptor was identified in a boy in the first two years of life with a congenital heart defect. The sample comprised thymocytes. The CDR3 sequence is CSVGPATNEKLFF. The DNA of the CDR3 is TGCAGCGTTGGTCCTGCAACTAATGAAAAACTGTTTTTT.